This T cell receptor beta chain was identified during a study of shared clonotypes between healthy human individuals. Germline CDR1 and CDR2: MNHEY and SMNVEV (reference sequence). V lost 5 bases and J lost 7; bases outside the gene matches: 6. The CDR3 covers 13 residues. Profiling relied on immunoSEQ multiplex PCR, and the TCRdb table lists in-frame clones only, not all of them. The table shows millions of clones, with approximately 93% occurring only once. Sequenced: naive CD4+ T cells from PBMCs. Subset reported: CD45RA+ positively selected. The V and J genes are TRBV27 and TRBJ1-2; 8 nucleotides align to TRBD1. This sequence originates from a man between 18 and 29 years old in good health. Some clones in this sample may be carry-over from other donors' samples. The DNA for the CDR3 is TGTGCCAGCAGTCCACAGGGGGGTGGTGGCTACACCTTC. Translation gives CASSPQGGGGYTF.